These 25 T cell receptor beta chains came from one sample sequenced in a study of T-cell memory formation after mild COVID-19. One entry per CDR3 protein, called by TCRdb with MiXCR from the 5' RACE reads. The data hold around 370,000 distinct CDR3 sequences, with roughly 21% observed a single time. The sequenced sample consisted of PBMCs or a T cell subset sorted from them (not recorded which). The source of these receptors is an adult woman who had mild COVID-19 (a few samples of this study predate the infection). Cell type and time point are not known.

V usage is TRBV7-2 and J usage is TRBJ2-7; 7 bases fit TRBD1. Losses at the gene ends were 4 bases for V and 1 base for J; bases not matched to a gene: 4. The CDR3 spans 14 residues. Germline CDR1 reads SGHTA; CDR2 reads FQGNSA. The CDR3 region has the DNA TGTGCCAGCAGCTCCGGGACAGTGTCCTACGAGCAGTACTTC. Its translation is CASSSGTVSYEQYF.

This clonotype was seen a few times. The V call is TRBV4-2, the J call TRBJ1-6; tentative D call: TRBD1 (5 bases). Germline V CDR1 and CDR2: LGHNA, YNFKEQ. Trimming removed 6 bases from V and 2 bases from J, with 11 bases in between. The CDR3 has 15 amino acids. CDR3 sequence: CASSQQEAYNSPLHF. CDR3 sequence (DNA): TGTGCCAGCAGTCAACAGGAAGCCTATAATTCACCCCTCCACTTT.

For this clonotype: One end of the junction does not line up with germline, which may come from a read error. This chain joins TRBV3-1 and TRBJ2-5; 8 nucleotides agree with TRBD2. Germline V gene lookup returns CDR1 LGHDT and CDR2 YNNKEL (reference sequence). The CDR3 has 13 amino acids. The CDR3 DNA sequence: TGTGCCAGCAGCCAAGTACTAGCGGAGACACAGTACTTC. Protein: CASSQVLAETQYF.

This CDR3 is CASSLRHSYEQYF. The CDR3 nucleotides are TGTGCCAGCAGCTTGCGGCACTCCTACGAGCAGTACTTC. The chain carries TRBV11-2 and TRBJ2-7; no firm D call. CDR3 length: 13 residues. Per the germline V gene, CDR1 is SGHAT and CDR2 is FQNNGV. V was cut by 3 bases and J by 0 bases, with 6 bases left in between.

The chain is built from TRBV7-6 and TRBJ2-7, with 15 bases aligning to TRBD2. The CDR3 has 17 amino acids. The J segment lost 4 bases and the V segment lost 5 bases, leaving 9 bases of the junction unmatched. Per germline, CDR1 SGHVS and CDR2 FNYEAQ. CDR3 coding DNA: TGTGCCAGCAGCCCGGGGCCGGGACTAGCGGGGGGATACGAGCAGTACTTC. Amino acid sequence: CASSPGPGLAGGYEQYF.

This clonotype was counted only a few times. This chain joins TRBV5-1 and TRBJ2-3; 10 bases are a match to TRBD2. Germline V gene sequence: CDR1 SGHRS, CDR2 YFSETQ. Losses at the gene ends were 4 bases for V and 5 bases for J; bases not matched to a gene: 7. This CDR3 spans 15 amino acids. The CDR3 here is CASSLTSGVIDTQYF. The CDR3 nucleotides read TGCGCCAGCAGCCTAACTAGCGGGGTGATAGATACGCAGTATTTT.

The chain has TRBV4-2 and TRBJ2-5, with 11 bases lining up with TRBD1. The V and J ends lost 5 bases and 1 base, in that order; junction bases with no gene match: 6. The CDR3 extends over 16 amino acids. Germline V gene data show CDR1 as LGHNA and CDR2 as YNFKEQ. In DNA form, the CDR3 reads TGTGCCAGCAGCGACCGGGACAGGGGGTCCCAAGAGACCCAGTACTTC. Translation: CASSDRDRGSQETQYF.

The V and J genes are TRBV5-1 and TRBJ2-1; TRBD2 matches 9 bases. V shed 6 bases and J 3 bases; nucleotides not matched to a gene: 4. There are 14 residues in the CDR3. From germline, CDR1 is SGHRS and CDR2 YFSETQ. CDR3 sequence: CASNSGRNYNEQFF. In DNA, the CDR3 is TGCGCCAGCAACAGCGGGAGGAACTACAATGAGCAGTTCTTC.

This chain connects TRBV20-1 to TRBJ1-1, with D hard to call. The V and J ends lost 6 bases and 0 bases respectively, with 14 bases between them. The CDR3 is 14 residues long. Looked up from germline, CDR1 is DFQATT and CDR2 is SNEGSKA (reference sequence). CDR3 sequence reads: CSADRNSVNTEAFF. The CDR3 nucleotides read TGCAGTGCGGATAGGAACAGTGTGAACACTGAAGCTTTCTTT.

There are a few counts of this clonotype. The chain combines TRBV19 with TRBJ2-1; 7 bases are a match to TRBD2. The V segment lost 2 bases and the J segment 2 bases; nucleotides outside the gene matches: 6. Germline V lookup: CDR1 LNHDA, CDR2 SQIVND (reference sequence). The CDR3 runs 16 residues. The CDR3 loop reads CASSITASGPYNEQFF. The CDR3 DNA reads as TGTGCCAGTAGTATAACGGCTAGCGGACCCTACAATGAGCAGTTCTTC. Looking up the rest from reference TRBV19 and TRBJ2-1 gives the full variable domain: DGGITQSPKYLFRKEGQNVTLSCEQNLNHDAMYWYRQDPGQGLRLIYYSQIVNDFQKGDIAEGYSVSREKKESFPLTVTSAQKNPTAFYLCASSITASGPYNEQFFGPGTRLTVL.

This rearrangement joins TRBV7-2 to TRBJ2-1; TRBD2 matches 12 bases. The CDR3 length is 16 residues. V dropped 3 bases and J dropped 3; count of bases not matched to a gene: 3. The V gene's germline CDR1 is SGHTA and CDR2 FQGNSA. The CDR3 reads CASSLTSGSGYNEQFF. Here the CDR3 DNA reads TGTGCCAGCAGCTTGACTAGCGGGAGTGGCTACAATGAGCAGTTCTTC.

This clonotype was counted a few times. V usage is TRBV6-5 and J usage is TRBJ1-1; D ambiguous. The germline V gene has CDR1 MNHEY and CDR2 SVGAGI. This CDR3 has 14 amino acids. V was clipped by 4 bases and J by 1 base, with 10 bases between them. In DNA, the CDR3 is TGTGCCAGCAGTTGGTACGGAAAGAACACTGAAGCTTTCTTT. Its translation is CASSWYGKNTEAFF.

This sequence joins TRBV6-6 and TRBJ1-1; 8 bases agree with TRBD1. The length of the CDR3 is 15 residues. The ends lost 6 bases at V and 6 bases at J; junction bases unmatched: 12. CDR1 and CDR2 (germline): MNHNY, SVGAGI (reference sequence). CDR3 sequence: CASRALQGEMAEAFF. Written as DNA, the CDR3 is TGTGCCAGCAGGGCACTACAGGGGGAGATGGCTGAAGCTTTCTTT.

This clonotype was detected only a few times. The chain uses TRBV7-9 and TRBJ2-7; TRBD2 is a possible D gene (6 bases). This CDR3 is 14 amino acids long. Trimming took off 8 bases at V and 0 bases at J, with 14 bases between the two ends. Germline V gene sequence: CDR1 SEHNR, CDR2 FQNEAQ (reference sequence). This CDR3 is CASEGGESSYEQYF. Written as DNA, the CDR3 is TGTGCCAGCGAAGGCGGGGAGAGCTCCTACGAGCAGTACTTC.

The rearrangement joins TRBV7-9 to TRBJ2-7; 7 nucleotides align to TRBD2. Germline trimming cut 2 bases from V and 2 bases from J; bases unmatched to any gene: 3. The germline V gene encodes CDR1 SEHNR and CDR2 FQNEAQ (reference sequence). CDR3 length equals 14 residues. The CDR3 coding sequence is TGTGCCAGCAGCTTACTGCGGGGGACCTACGAGCAGTACTTC. Translating gives CASSLLRGTYEQYF.

The CDR3 nucleotides read TGTGCCAGCAGCGGTCCGGGACAGGGCAAGCCTTTGAACACCGGGGAGCTGTTTTTT. Its translation: CASSGPGQGKPLNTGELFF. The chain recombines TRBV9 with TRBJ2-2, with 9 bases that match TRBD1. Germline V gives CDR1 SGDLS, CDR2 YYNGEE. Germline trimming cut 3 bases from V and 1 base from J; bases unmatched to any gene: 13. The length of the CDR3 is 19 residues.

This clonotype has just a few counts. The rearrangement joins TRBV18 to TRBJ2-5; 11 bases agree with TRBD2. Germline trimming cut 0 bases from V and 2 bases from J; bases unmatched to any gene: 5. The CDR3 covers 17 residues. CDR1 is KGHSH and CDR2 is LQKENI in the germline V gene. The CDR3 spells CASSPPGLAGGQETQYF. In nucleotides, the CDR3 is TGTGCCAGCTCACCACCGGGGCTAGCGGGGGGACAAGAGACCCAGTACTTC.

V and J are TRBV4-2 and TRBJ2-7, with D possibly being TRBD2 (6 bases). Germline CDR1 reads LGHNA; CDR2 reads YNFKEQ. This CDR3 has 14 amino acids. Trimming took off 3 bases at V and 2 bases at J, with 11 bases between the two ends. For the CDR3, the DNA is TGTGCCAGCAGCCAGGGACTTAGCGCCTACGAGCAGTACTTC. Its translation: CASSQGLSAYEQYF.

The chain has TRBV4-2 and TRBJ2-7; 13 nucleotides agree with TRBD2. This CDR3 comprises 14 residues. CDR1 LGHNA and CDR2 YNFKEQ come from the germline V gene. V gave up 3 bases and J gave up 5 bases; unmatched junction bases: 1. The CDR3 sequence is CASSHGLAGDEQYF. CDR3 in DNA: TGTGCCAGCAGCCACGGACTAGCGGGAGACGAGCAGTACTTC.

The rearrangement joins TRBV6-5 to TRBJ1-2; a possible D gene is TRBD1 (6 bases). V was cut by 0 bases and J by 3 bases, with 11 bases left in between. CDR1 is MNHEY and CDR2 is SVGAGI in the germline V gene. The CDR3 loop spans 15 amino acids. DNA for the CDR3: TGTGCCAGCAGTTACTCGAGTCAGGGGCACTATGGCTACACCTTC. It encodes CASSYSSQGHYGYTF.

This clonotype was seen only a few times. V and J are TRBV7-8 and TRBJ2-7; tentative D call: TRBD1 (6 bases). The CDR3 length is 13 residues. V gave up 6 bases and J gave up 2 bases, with 11 bases separating them. Germline CDR1 reads SGHVS; CDR2 reads FQNEAQ. The chain's CDR3 is CASSPQGTYEQYF. In DNA, the CDR3 is TGTGCCAGCAGTCCGCAGGGGACCTACGAGCAGTACTTC.

This clonotype was found a few times. The V call is TRBV27, the J call TRBJ1-5; D not resolved. The CDR3 runs 13 residues. The V gene's germline CDR1 is MNHEY and CDR2 SMNVEV (reference sequence). Trimming removed 3 bases at V and 7 bases at J, with 10 bases between. The CDR3 spells CASSFRVRQPQHF. CDR3 DNA: TGTGCCAGCAGTTTTCGTGTTCGCCAGCCCCAGCATTTT.

J is TRBJ2-1 and V is TRBV6-6; TRBD1 matches at 8 bases. The CDR3 loop spans 14 amino acids. Germline loops: CDR1 MNHNY, CDR2 SVGAGI (reference sequence). V shed 10 bases and J 7 bases; nucleotides not matched to a gene: 12. The CDR3 DNA follows: TGTGCCACCTCCGGACAGGGAACGGGAAATGAGCAGTTCTTC. Protein product: CATSGQGTGNEQFF.

This clonotype was picked up a small number of times. The chain carries TRBV7-2 and TRBJ2-3; possibly TRBD2 for D (7 bases). The length of the CDR3 is 15 residues. In germline, CDR1 is SGHTA, CDR2 FQGNSA. V was trimmed by 0 bases and J by 8 bases, leaving 15 bases between them. CDR3 DNA: TGTGCCAGCAGCTTAGCTGAGGGGGGGCGAGGTACGCAGTATTTT. Its protein product is CASSLAEGGRGTQYF.

V usage is TRBV12-5 and J usage is TRBJ2-1; D may be TRBD1 or TRBD2 (5 bases each). Trimming removed 6 bases from V and 13 bases from J, with 16 bases in between. Germline-derived CDR1 and CDR2 are LGHNT and FRNRAP. The CDR3 is 12 amino acids. CDR3 DNA sequence: TGTGCTAGTGGGACCCCCGGGACCCACCAGTTCTTC. As protein: CASGTPGTHQFF. Full variable domain (remainder filled in from reference TRBV12-5 and TRBJ2-1): DARVTQTPRHKVTEMGQEVTMRCQPILGHNTVFWYRQTMMQGLELLAYFRNRAPLDDSGMPKDRFSAEMPDATLATLKIQPSEPRDSAVYFCASGTPGTHQFFGPGTRLTVL.